The 5 T cell receptor beta chains below were found in one sample sequenced in a study of blood T cells in healthy people across ages. It was with a sample-barcoded 5' primer and a J-beta primer mix that a second PCR of roughly 7 to 12 cycles was run. TCRdb redid the calling of the 5' RACE reads with MiXCR, one entry per CDR3 protein. The repertoire holds 700,000 to 950,000 distinct CDR3 sequences, with more than 45% as singletons. The sequenced material came from blood. All receptors come from a man aged 25 to 45 in good health.

J is TRBJ2-3 and V is TRBV29-1, with unresolved D. This CDR3 has 13 residues. Per germline, CDR1 SQVTM and CDR2 ANQGSEA. The V end lost 6 bases, the J end lost 1 base, and 11 bases lay between the germline ends. CDR3 nucleotide sequence: TGCAGCGTCGCTGTGGTCGGCACAGATACGCAGTATTTT. Translating it yields CSVAVVGTDTQYF.

V is TRBV10-3 and J is TRBJ2-4; either TRBD1 or TRBD2 may fit D (6 bases each). Germline values: CDR1 ENHRY, CDR2 SYGVKD. V was pared by 11 bases and J by 7 bases, with 15 bases between. The CDR3 contains 12 residues. CDR3 loop: CAAGQIANIQYF. The CDR3 DNA is TGTGCCGCGGGACAAATCGCCAACATTCAGTACTTC.

The chain joins TRBV29-1 to TRBJ2-1, with D perhaps given as TRBD1 or TRBD2 (7 bases each). The V end lost 8 bases, the J end lost 2 bases, and 13 bases lay between the germline ends. There are 13 residues in the CDR3. The germline CDR1 and CDR2 sequences are SQVTM and ANQGSEA. The CDR3 bases are TGCAGCAGCAGGGGGGGGACCTACAATGAGCAGTTCTTC. This translates into CSSRGGTYNEQFF.

This clonotype was picked up a small number of times. V gene TRBV25-1 combines with J gene TRBJ2-7; D call uncertain. V was shortened by 10 bases and J by 3 bases, with 16 bases between the two germline ends. The V gene's germline CDR1 is MGHDK and CDR2 SYGVNS. The CDR3 is made up of 13 amino acids. For the CDR3, the DNA is TGTGCCACCAACCGGGTCCAAGACTACGAGCAGTACTTC. It yields the protein CATNRVQDYEQYF.

This clonotype was counted a few times. V gene TRBV20-1 combines with J gene TRBJ2-5; D is uncertain. CDR1 and CDR2 (germline): DFQATT, SNEGSKA (reference sequence). With 2 bases removed from V and 5 bases from J, the gap between germline ends came to 9 bases. This CDR3 spans 12 amino acids. The CDR3 reads CSARPTPETQYF. As DNA, the CDR3 is TGCAGTGCTAGACCAACCCCGGAGACCCAGTACTTC.